The present TCR beta chain was sequenced within a study of identical twins. CDR1 SNHLY and CDR2 FYNNEI come from the germline V gene. This CDR3 contains 14 residues. V was cut by 8 bases and J by 6 bases, with 16 bases left in between. TCRdb reprocessed the 5' RACE reads with MiXCR, giving one entry per CDR3 protein. The repertoire consists of approximately 700,000 distinct CDR3 sequences, with roughly 18% occurring once and the leading ten covering roughly 14%. The sample was also linked to a second study, of T cells expressing NK-cell markers. From that second work: For several experiments, T cell sorting was restricted to the alpha-beta TCR population by means of an anti-gamma-delta TCR antibody. Nothing established the HCMV specificity of expanded NKG2C+ T cell clones.

The chain links TRBV2 to TRBJ2-2; D perhaps matches TRBD1 (6 bases). Specimen: PBMCs. The sequence was obtained from a woman in her late teens or twenties in good health. CDR3 nucleotide sequence: TGTGCCAGCTCTGGGGGCAGGTTCGCCGGGGAGCTGTTTTTT. It codes for CASSGGRFAGELFF. Using reference TRBV2 and TRBJ2-2 for the parts outside the CDR3, the full variable domain is EPEVTQTPSHQVTQMGQEVILRCVPISNHLYFYWYRQILGQKVEFLVSFYNNEISEKSEIFDDQFSVERPDGSNFTLKIRSTKLEDSAMYFCASSGGRFAGELFFGEGSRLTVL.